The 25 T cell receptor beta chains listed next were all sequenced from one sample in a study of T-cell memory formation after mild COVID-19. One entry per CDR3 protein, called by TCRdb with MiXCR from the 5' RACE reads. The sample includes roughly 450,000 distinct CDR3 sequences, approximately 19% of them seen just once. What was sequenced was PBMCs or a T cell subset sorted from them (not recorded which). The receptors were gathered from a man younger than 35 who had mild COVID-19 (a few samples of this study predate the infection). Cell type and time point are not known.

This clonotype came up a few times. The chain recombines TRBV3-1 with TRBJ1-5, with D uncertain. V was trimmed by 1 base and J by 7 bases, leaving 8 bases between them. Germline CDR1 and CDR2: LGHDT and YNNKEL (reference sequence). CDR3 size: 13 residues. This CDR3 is CASSQGRGQPQHF. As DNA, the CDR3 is TGTGCCAGCAGCCAAGGCAGAGGGCAGCCCCAGCATTTT. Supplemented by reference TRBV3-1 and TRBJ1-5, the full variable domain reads DTAVSQTPKYLVTQMGNDKSIKCEQNLGHDTMYWYKQDSKKFLKIMFSYNNKELIINETVPNRFSPKSPDKAHLNLHINSLELGDSAVYFCASSQGRGQPQHFGDGTRLSIL.

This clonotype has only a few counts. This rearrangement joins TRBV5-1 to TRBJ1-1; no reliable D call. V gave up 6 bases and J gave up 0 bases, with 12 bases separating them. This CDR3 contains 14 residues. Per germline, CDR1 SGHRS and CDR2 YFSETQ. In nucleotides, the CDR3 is TGCGCCAGCAACAGAGACCTCATGAACACTGAAGCTTTCTTT. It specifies CASNRDLMNTEAFF.

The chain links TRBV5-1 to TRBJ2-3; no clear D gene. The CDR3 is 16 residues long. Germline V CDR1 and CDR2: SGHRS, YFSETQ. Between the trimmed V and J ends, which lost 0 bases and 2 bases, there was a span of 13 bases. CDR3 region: CASSLGQTPLTDTQYF. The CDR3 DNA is TGCGCCAGCAGCTTGGGCCAAACCCCCCTCACAGATACGCAGTATTTT.

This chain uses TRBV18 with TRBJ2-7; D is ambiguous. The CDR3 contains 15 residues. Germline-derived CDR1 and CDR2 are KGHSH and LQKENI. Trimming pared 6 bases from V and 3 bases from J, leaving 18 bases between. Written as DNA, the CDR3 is TGTGCCAGCTCCCGTACAGAAGCAAACATCTACGAGCAGTACTTC. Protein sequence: CASSRTEANIYEQYF.

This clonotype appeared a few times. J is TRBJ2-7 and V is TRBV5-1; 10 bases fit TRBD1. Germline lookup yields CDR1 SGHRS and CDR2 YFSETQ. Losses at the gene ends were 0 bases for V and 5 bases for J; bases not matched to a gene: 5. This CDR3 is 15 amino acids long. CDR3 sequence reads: CASSLERGQGNEQYF. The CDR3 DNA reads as TGCGCCAGCAGCTTGGAGCGGGGACAGGGGAACGAGCAGTACTTC.

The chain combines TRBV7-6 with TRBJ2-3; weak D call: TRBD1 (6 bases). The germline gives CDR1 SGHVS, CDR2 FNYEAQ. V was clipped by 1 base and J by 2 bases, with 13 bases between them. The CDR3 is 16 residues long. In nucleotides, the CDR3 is TGTGCCAGCAGCTTAGTACCAGGGGCACACACAGATACGCAGTATTTT. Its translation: CASSLVPGAHTDTQYF.

The CDR3 DNA follows: TGCAGCGTTGAACCGGTACCGGACACTGAAGCTTTCTTT. Protein sequence: CSVEPVPDTEAFF. The rearrangement links TRBV29-1 to TRBJ1-1; D call uncertain. The germline V gene has CDR1 SQVTM and CDR2 ANQGSEA. V gave up 2 bases and J gave up 3 bases, with 10 bases separating them. This CDR3 has 13 amino acids.

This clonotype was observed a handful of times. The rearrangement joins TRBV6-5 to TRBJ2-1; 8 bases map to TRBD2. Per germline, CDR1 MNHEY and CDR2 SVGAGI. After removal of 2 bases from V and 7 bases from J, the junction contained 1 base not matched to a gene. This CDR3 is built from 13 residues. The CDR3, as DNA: TGTGCCAGCAGTTACCCGGGGGGGAATGAGCAGTTCTTC. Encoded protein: CASSYPGGNEQFF.

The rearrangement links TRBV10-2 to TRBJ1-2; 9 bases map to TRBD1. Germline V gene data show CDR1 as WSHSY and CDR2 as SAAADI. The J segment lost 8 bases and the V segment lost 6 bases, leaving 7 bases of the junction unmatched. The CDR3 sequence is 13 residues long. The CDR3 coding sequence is TGCGCCAGCAGGGACAGGGGCCTATGGGGCTACACCTTC. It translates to CASRDRGLWGYTF.

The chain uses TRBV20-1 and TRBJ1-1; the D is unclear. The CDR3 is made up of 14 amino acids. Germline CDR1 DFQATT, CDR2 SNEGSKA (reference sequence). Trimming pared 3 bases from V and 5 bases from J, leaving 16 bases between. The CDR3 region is CSASHLYKRTEAFF. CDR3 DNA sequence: TGCAGTGCTAGCCACCTATATAAGCGAACTGAAGCTTTCTTT.

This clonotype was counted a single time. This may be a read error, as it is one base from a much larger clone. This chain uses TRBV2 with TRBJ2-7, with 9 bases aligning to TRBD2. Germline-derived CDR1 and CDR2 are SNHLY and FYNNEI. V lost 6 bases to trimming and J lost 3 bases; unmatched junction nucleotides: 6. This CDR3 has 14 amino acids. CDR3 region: CASRAYSGGYEQYF. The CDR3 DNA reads TGTGCCAGCAGGGCTTATAGCGGGGGCTACGAGCAGTACTTC. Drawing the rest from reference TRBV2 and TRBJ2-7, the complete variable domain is EPEVTQTPSHQVTQMGQEVILRCVPISNHLYFYWYRQILGQKVEFLVSFYNNEISEKSEIFDDQFSVERPDGSNFTLKIRSTKLEDSAMYFCASRAYSGGYEQYFGPGTRLTVT.

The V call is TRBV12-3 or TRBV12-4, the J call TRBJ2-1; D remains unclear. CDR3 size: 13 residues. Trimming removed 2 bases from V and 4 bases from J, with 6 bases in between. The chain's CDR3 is CASSLMGYNEQFF. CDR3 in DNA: TGTGCCAGCAGTTTAATGGGGTACAATGAGCAGTTCTTC.

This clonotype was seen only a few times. The CDR3: CAIGANEQFF. The CDR3, as DNA: TGTGCCATCGGCGCAAATGAGCAGTTCTTC. The chain employs TRBV10-3 and TRBJ2-1, with D unclear. This CDR3 is 10 amino acids long. Germline-derived CDR1 and CDR2 are ENHRY and SYGVKD. Trimming pared 8 bases from V and 7 bases from J, leaving 6 bases between.

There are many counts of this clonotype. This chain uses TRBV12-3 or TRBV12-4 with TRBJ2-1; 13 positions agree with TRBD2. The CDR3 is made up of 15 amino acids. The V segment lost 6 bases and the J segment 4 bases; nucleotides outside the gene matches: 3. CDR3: CASSLTSGRYNEQFF. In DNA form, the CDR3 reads TGTGCCAGCAGCCTGACTAGCGGGAGGTACAATGAGCAGTTCTTC.

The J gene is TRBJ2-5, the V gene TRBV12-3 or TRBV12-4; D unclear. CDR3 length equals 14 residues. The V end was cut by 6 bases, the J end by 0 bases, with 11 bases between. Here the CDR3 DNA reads TGTGCCAGCAGACCGACCTGGGACCAAGAGACCCAGTACTTC. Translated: CASRPTWDQETQYF.

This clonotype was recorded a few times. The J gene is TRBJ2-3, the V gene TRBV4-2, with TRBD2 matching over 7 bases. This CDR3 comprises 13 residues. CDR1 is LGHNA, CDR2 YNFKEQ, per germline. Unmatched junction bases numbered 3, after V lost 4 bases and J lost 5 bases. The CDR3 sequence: CASSPTGGDTQYF. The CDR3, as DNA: TGTGCCAGCAGCCCCACGGGGGGAGATACGCAGTATTTT.

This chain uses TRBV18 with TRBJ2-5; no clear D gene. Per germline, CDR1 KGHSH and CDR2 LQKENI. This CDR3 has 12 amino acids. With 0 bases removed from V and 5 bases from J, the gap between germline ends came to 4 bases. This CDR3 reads CASSPPSETQYF. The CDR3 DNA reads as TGTGCCAGCTCACCACCGTCGGAGACCCAGTACTTC.

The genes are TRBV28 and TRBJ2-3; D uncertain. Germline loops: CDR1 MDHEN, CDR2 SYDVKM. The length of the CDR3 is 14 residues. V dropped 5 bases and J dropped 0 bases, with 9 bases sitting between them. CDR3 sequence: CASSPTDSTDTQYF. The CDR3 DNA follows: TGTGCCAGCAGTCCAACGGACAGCACAGATACGCAGTATTTT.

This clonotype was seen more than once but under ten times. CDR3 nucleotide sequence: TGTGCCAGCAGTAGACGGACAGAAGGCACTGAAGCTTTCTTT. The encoded protein is CASSRRTEGTEAFF. The V gene is TRBV2, the J gene TRBJ1-1; tentative D call: TRBD1 (6 bases). This CDR3 is 14 amino acids long. The V end lost 5 bases, the J end lost 4 bases, and 14 bases lay between the germline ends. The V gene's germline CDR1 is SNHLY and CDR2 FYNNEI. The variable domain in full, completed from reference TRBV2 and TRBJ1-1, reads EPEVTQTPSHQVTQMGQEVILRCVPISNHLYFYWYRQILGQKVEFLVSFYNNEISEKSEIFDDQFSVERPDGSNFTLKIRSTKLEDSAMYFCASSRRTEGTEAFFGQGTRLTVV.

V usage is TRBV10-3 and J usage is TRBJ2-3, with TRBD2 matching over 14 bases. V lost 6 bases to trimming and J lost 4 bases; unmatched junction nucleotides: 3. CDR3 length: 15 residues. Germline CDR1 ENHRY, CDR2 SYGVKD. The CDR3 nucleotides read TGTGCCATCAGAGGGACTAGCGGGGGCGCAGATACGCAGTATTTT. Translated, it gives CAIRGTSGGADTQYF.

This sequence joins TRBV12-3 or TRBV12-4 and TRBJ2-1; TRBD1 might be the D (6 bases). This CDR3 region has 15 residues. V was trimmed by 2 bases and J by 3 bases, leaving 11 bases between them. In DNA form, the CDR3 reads TGTGCCAGCAGTTTATCGGACAGACACTACAATGAGCAGTTCTTC. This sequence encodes CASSLSDRHYNEQFF.

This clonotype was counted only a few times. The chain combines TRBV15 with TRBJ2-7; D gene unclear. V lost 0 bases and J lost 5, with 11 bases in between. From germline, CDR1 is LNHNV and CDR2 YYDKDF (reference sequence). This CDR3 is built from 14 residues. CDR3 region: CATSRDKESHEQYF. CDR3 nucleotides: TGTGCCACCAGCAGAGATAAGGAGTCCCACGAGCAGTACTTC.

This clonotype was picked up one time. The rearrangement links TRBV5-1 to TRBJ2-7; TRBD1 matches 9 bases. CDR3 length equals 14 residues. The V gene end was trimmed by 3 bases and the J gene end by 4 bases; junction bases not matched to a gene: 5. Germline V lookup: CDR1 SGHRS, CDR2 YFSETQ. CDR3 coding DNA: TGCGCCAGCAGCTCCTCGGGACAGGGATACGAGCAGTACTTC. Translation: CASSSSGQGYEQYF.

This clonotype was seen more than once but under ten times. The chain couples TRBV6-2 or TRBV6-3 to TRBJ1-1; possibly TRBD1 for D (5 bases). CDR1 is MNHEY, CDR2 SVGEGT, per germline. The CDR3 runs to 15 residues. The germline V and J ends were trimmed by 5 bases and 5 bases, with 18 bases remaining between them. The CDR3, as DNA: TGTGCCAGCAGTCAACTAGGGTGGGGGAAGACTGAAGCTTTCTTT. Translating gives CASSQLGWGKTEAFF.

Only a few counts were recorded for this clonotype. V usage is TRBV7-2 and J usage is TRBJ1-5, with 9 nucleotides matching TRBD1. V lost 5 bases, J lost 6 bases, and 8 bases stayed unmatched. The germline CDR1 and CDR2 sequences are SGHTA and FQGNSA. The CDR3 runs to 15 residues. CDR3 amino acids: CASSPPGTGFQPQHF. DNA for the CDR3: TGTGCCAGCAGCCCACCCGGGACAGGGTTTCAGCCCCAGCATTTT. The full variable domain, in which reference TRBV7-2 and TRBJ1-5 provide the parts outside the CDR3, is GAGVSQSPSNKVTEKGKDVELRCDPISGHTALYWYRQSLGQGLEFLIYFQGNSAPDKSGLPSDRFSAERTGGSVSTLTIQRTQQEDSAVYLCASSPPGTGFQPQHFGDGTRLSIL.